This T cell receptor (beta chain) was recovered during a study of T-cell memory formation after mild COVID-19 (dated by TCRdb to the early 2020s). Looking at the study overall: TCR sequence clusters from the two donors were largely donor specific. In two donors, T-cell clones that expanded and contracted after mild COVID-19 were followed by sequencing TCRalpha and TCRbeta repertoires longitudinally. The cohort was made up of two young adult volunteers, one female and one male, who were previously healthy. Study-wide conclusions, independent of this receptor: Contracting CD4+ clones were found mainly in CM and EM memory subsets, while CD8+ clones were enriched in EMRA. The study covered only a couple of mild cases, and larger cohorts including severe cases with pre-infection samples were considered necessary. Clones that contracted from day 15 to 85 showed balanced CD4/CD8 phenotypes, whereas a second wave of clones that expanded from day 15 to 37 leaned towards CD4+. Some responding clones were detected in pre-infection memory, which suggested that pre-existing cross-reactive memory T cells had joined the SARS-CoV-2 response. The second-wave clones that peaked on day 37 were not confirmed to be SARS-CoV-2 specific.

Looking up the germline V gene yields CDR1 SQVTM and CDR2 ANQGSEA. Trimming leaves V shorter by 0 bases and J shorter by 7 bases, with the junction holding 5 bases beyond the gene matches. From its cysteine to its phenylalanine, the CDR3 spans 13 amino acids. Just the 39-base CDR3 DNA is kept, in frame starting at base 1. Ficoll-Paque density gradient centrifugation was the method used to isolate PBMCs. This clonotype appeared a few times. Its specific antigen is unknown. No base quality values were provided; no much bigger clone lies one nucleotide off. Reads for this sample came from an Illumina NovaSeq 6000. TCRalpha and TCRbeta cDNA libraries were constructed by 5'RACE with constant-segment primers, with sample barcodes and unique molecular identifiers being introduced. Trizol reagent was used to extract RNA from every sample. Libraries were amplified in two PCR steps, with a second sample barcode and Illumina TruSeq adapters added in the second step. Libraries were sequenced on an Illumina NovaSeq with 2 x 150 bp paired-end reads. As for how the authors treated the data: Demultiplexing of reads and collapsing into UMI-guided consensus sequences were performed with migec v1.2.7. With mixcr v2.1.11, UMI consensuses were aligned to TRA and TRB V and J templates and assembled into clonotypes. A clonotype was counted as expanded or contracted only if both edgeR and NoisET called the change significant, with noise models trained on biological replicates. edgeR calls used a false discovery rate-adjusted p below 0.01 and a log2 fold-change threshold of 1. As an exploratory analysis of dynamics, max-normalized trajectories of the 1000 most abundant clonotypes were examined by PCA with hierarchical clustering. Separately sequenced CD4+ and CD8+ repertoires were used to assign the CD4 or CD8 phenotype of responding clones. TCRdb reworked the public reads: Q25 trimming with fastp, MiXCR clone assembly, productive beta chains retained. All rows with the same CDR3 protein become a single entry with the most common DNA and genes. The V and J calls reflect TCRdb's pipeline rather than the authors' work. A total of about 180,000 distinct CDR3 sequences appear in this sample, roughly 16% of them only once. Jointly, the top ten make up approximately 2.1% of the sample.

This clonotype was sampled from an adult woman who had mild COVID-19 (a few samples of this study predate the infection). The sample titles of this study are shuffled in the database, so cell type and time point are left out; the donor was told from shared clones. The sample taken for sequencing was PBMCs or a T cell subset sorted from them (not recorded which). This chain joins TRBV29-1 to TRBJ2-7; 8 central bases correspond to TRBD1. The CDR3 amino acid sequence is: CSVEEWTGKEQYF. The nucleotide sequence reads TGCAGCGTTGAAGAGTGGACAGGGAAAGAGCAGTACTTC.